One and the same sample provided the 4 T cell receptor beta chains below, sequenced in a study of persistence of HIV-infected CD4 T cells. The immunoSEQ assay was version 4, run in survey mode. The table came from immunoSEQ multiplex PCR; TCRdb's copy has only in-frame clones and leaves some out. The sample yields about 40,000 clones, approximately 81% seen once. These receptors have no identified antigens. An overlapping HIV-1 Gag peptide pool stimulated these cells at about 0.9 ug/peptide/mL. Sorted nonresponding memory CD4+ T cells were CD40L-negative, CD69-negative, CD45RO-high. The sample was cultured CD4+ T cells from PBMCs, taken from a patient who received antiretroviral therapy. These receptors all come from an adult with HIV. The donor label of this sample is uncertain.

The chain carries TRBV12-3 or TRBV12-4 and TRBJ1-5; D uncertain. This CDR3 is 13 amino acids long. The V gene lost 6 bases and the J gene lost 3 bases, with 9 bases spanning the gap. In DNA form, the CDR3 reads TGTGCCAGCAGCTACAGTAACAATCAGCCCCAGCATTTT. It is translated as CASSYSNNQPQHF.

A remark on this clone: Other DNA sequences in the sample encode the same CDR3. The chain carries TRBV4-2 and TRBJ1-5; no clear D. V lost 0 bases and J 5 bases, leaving 5 bases between the germline ends. This CDR3 has 13 residues. CDR1 is LGHNA and CDR2 is YNFKEQ in the germline V gene. CDR3 loop: CASSQDRDQPQHF. CDR3 nucleotide sequence: TGTGCCAGCAGCCAAGATAGGGATCAGCCCCAGCATTTT.

This clone was seen just once. V gene TRBV7-8 combines with J gene TRBJ2-1, with 9 bases that match TRBD1. Trimming cost V 3 bases and J 1 base; bases outside gene matches: 4. This CDR3 is built from 16 residues. Per the germline V gene, CDR1 is SGHVS and CDR2 is FQNEAQ. The CDR3 protein is CASSFYRGQSYNEQFF. CDR3 nucleotide sequence: TGTGCCAGCAGCTTCTACAGGGGGCAATCCTACAATGAGCAGTTCTTC.

The V call is TRBV27, the J call TRBJ2-3; D gene uncertain. Germline V gene lookup returns CDR1 MNHEY and CDR2 SMNVEV (reference sequence). With 1 base removed from V and 4 bases from J, the gap between germline ends came to 9 bases. This CDR3 contains 14 residues. This CDR3 is CASSLWASSDTQYF. CDR3 DNA: TGTGCCAGCAGTTTATGGGCTAGTTCAGATACGCAGTATTTT.